This T cell receptor beta chain emerged from a study of persistence of HIV-infected CD4 T cells (dated by TCRdb to about 2020). As for the study more broadly: The median time the participants had spent on suppressive ART was more than 7 years. Peripheral blood samples of up to about 200 mL were collected at multiple time points, except for a couple of participants, who underwent leukapheresis at a single time point. Anti-CD3/anti-CD28 stimulation activated a higher proportion of cells, with a lower memory fraction, than antigen stimulation. The study isolated CMV- and HIV-1 Gag-responding CD4+ T cells from ART-treated individuals to examine antigen-driven clonal expansion of HIV-1-infected cells. TCRbeta sequencing assessed the clonality of all cells in each sorted population, while proviral sequencing assessed the clonality of infected cells. The TCR cluster analysis across participants included under ten participants for CMV and over five participants for Gag. Summary of the overall study and its limitations: TCR oligoclonality correlated with proviral oligoclonality within the same sorted populations. Only a small number of individuals took part in the study, and the range of antigens tested was limited. TCRbeta richness in CMV- and Gag-responding cells was significantly lower than in anti-CD3/anti-CD28-responding cells; CMV-responding cells had higher oligoclonality than CD3/CD28-stimulated and Gag-responding cells. Antigen-responding cells were enriched for degenerate expanded CDR3beta sequences, which suggests convergent selection of CD4+ responses to CMV and Gag. Restriction of bulk TCR analyses to the rare CMV-responding cells that actually carried HIV-1 proviruses was not possible.

There are 13 amino acids in the CDR3, from cysteine to phenylalanine inclusive. Just the 39-base CDR3 DNA is kept, in frame starting at base 1. V lost 7 bases and J lost 8 bases; the stretch between them is 18 bases long. According to the germline V gene, CDR1 reads SQVTM and CDR2 reads ANQGSEA. The immunoSEQ hsTCRB assay version 4, run in survey mode, was used to sequence TCRbeta repertoires from genomic DNA. For TCRbeta sequencing, genomic DNA was diluted to 9.5 to 10 ng/uL, with up to 1 ug used per sample. As for how the authors treated the data: TCRbeta data were analyzed in ImmunoSeq Analyzer 3.0, with diversity computed on productive nucleotide rearrangements. Using the Immunarch R package, the improved Chao index served to estimate lower-bound TCR diversity and the Gini coefficient served to estimate clonality. Nucleotide rearrangements that differed but encoded the same CDR3beta amino acid sequence were counted as separate clonotypes. Differential abundance analysis found TCRbeta sequences that were significantly enriched in antigen-responding cells compared with anti-CD3/anti-CD28-activated cells. TCRs were clustered by predicted peptide-MHC specificity with GLIPH2, both within individual participants and across merged participant data sets. In its TCRdb copy, this immuneACCESS table keeps in-frame sequences only and misses some clones. Where compared with another copy, unresolved V genes explain less than half of these, and the others have no known cause. From that table come the V and J calls and clone size; the DNA was used to work out D and trimming. The sample table holds around 40,000 clones, of which 88% were seen once. The top ten clones comprise roughly 0.44% of the sample.

The treatment or condition label, as the study defines it: suppressive antiretroviral therapy. As a nonspecific positive control representing the CD4+ T cell repertoire, cells were stimulated with anti-CD3/anti-CD28 magnetic beads. CD4+ T cells that responded were sorted based on upregulation of both CD40 ligand and CD69. HIV-1-infected adults in whom suppressive ART had been started during chronic infection were enrolled as participants. For at least 4 years, the participants' plasma HIV-1 RNA had been undetectable, below 50 copies/mL. To be included, participants needed a CD4+ T cell count above 400 cells/uL and a positive CMV serology. Before stimulation, PBMCs were isolated using density centrifugation and then depleted of CD8+ T cells. CD8-depleted PBMCs were stimulated for 18 hours with anti-CD28/CD49d costimulation, CD40-blocking antibody and enfuvirtide to prevent new infections. Cell sorting was performed on a Beckman Coulter MoFlo Legacy or XDP sorter, and dead cells were excluded with propidium iodide. Genomic DNA was extracted using the QIAamp DNA Mini Kit for samples with more than one million cells and using the Quick-DNA Microprep Kit for all other samples.

Note on this clone: Its antigen has not been determined. No much larger clone exists at a distance of one base, and base qualities are not known.

Here the chain combines TRBV29-1 and TRBJ1-3; the D region possibly corresponds to TRBD1 (6 bases align). Source: CD4+ T cells sorted from PBMCs after roughly 20-hour stimulation, taken from a patient who received antiretroviral therapy. Explained via the paper, the cell subset or site label denotes: CD40L+CD69+ CD4 T cells responding to anti-CD3/anti-CD28 beads, representing the overall repertoire. This clonotype originated in an adult woman with HIV who was CMV-seropositive. The DNA sequence is given as TGCAGCGCCTCGGACAGTTTTGTTGACACCATATATTTT. It encodes CSASDSFVDTIYF.